This T cell receptor beta chain emerged from a study of OX40 agonist ivuxolimab in advanced cancers. The data were produced by immunoSEQ multiplex PCR, yet TCRdb's version contains in-frame clones alone and is incomplete. This table has about 84,000 clones, roughly 94% appearing once. Germline loops: CDR1 LNHDA, CDR2 SQIVND (reference sequence). V was trimmed by 3 bases and J by 2 bases, leaving 7 bases between them. This CDR3 is 13 amino acids long. For this clone: At the DNA level, this CDR3 is encoded by other sequences in the same sample as well.

The chain joins TRBV19 to TRBJ1-1; no clear D. Sequenced material: CD4+ or CD8+ T cells sorted from blood, taken in a trial of the OX40 agonist ivuxolimab. The source is an adult with an advanced solid tumor such as melanoma, head and neck, liver or kidney cancer. CDR3 bases: TGTGCCAGTAGTATCGGCGGAAACACTGAAGCTTTCTTT. Translating it yields CASSIGGNTEAFF.